Shown below are 17 T cell receptor beta chains from a single sample sequenced in a study of a mutant IDH1 vaccine in newly diagnosed glioma. Data came from immunoSEQ multiplex PCR; TCRdb stores just in-frame clones and leaves some out. The table includes tens of thousands of clones, 78% detected once. No antigen has been identified for these receptors. Time point reported: week 23, last vaccination. The content of each vaccine dose was 300 ug of mutant IDH1 20-mer peptide, and topical imiquimod accompanied it. The source material was PBMCs, sampled from a glioma patient whose treatment included an IDH1 peptide vaccine. These receptors originate from a middle-aged woman with glioma. Some clones in this sample may be carry-over from other donors' samples.

The chain couples TRBV5-1 to TRBJ2-7; 7 positions match TRBD2. V dropped 5 bases and J dropped 5; count of bases not matched to a gene: 1. The CDR3 consists of 11 residues. Germline V gene sequence: CDR1 SGHRS, CDR2 YFSETQ. CDR3 residues: CASRGGNEQYF. The CDR3 DNA is TGCGCCAGCAGGGGAGGGAACGAGCAGTACTTC.

The V gene is TRBV28, the J gene TRBJ2-4; D is perhaps TRBD2 (6 bases). CDR3 length: 14 residues. Trimming removed 6 bases from V and 7 bases from J, with 16 bases in between. The germline gives CDR1 MDHEN, CDR2 SYDVKM. DNA for the CDR3: TGTGCCAGCAGGCTCTCGGGACTTTATAACATTCAGTACTTC. This translates into CASRLSGLYNIQYF.

The V and J genes are TRBV29-1 and TRBJ2-5; perhaps TRBD2 as D (5 bases). Germline CDR1 is SQVTM and CDR2 is ANQGSEA. The ends were cut back, 5 bases at V and 1 base at J, with 11 bases in the middle. The CDR3 loop spans 13 amino acids. The CDR3 protein is CSVLTGIQETQYF. The CDR3 nucleotides read TGCAGCGTTTTGACGGGAATCCAAGAGACCCAGTACTTC. The full variable domain, rest sourced from reference TRBV29-1 and TRBJ2-5, is SAVISQKPSRDICQRGTSLTIQCQVDSQVTMMFWYRQQPGQSLTLIATANQGSEATYESGFVIDKFPISRPNLTFSTLTVSNMSPEDSSIYLCSVLTGIQETQYFGPGTRLLVL.

V and J are TRBV7-2 and TRBJ2-2; D gene unclear. The germline V gene has CDR1 SGHTA and CDR2 FQGNSA. The CDR3 has 14 residues. The CDR3 sequence is CASLQNPNTGELFF. The DNA for the CDR3 is TGTGCTAGTCTGCAGAACCCGAACACCGGGGAGCTGTTTTTT.

The chain couples TRBV5-4 to TRBJ2-3, with 8 bases that match TRBD1. The ends lost 0 bases at V and 11 bases at J; junction bases unmatched: 5. The CDR3 runs to 13 residues. Germline CDR1 reads SGHNT; CDR2 reads YYREEE (reference sequence). CDR3 bases: TGTGCCAGCAGCTTGGTCGCAGGGGGCATGCAGTATTTT. It encodes CASSLVAGGMQYF.

The V and J genes are TRBV9 and TRBJ2-1; 9 bases line up with TRBD2. V trimming: 6 bases; J trimming: 8 bases; junction bases outside the gene matches: 18. Per the germline V gene, CDR1 is SGDLS and CDR2 is YYNGEE. CDR3 length equals 17 residues. The CDR3 loop is CASTPAVGGRVDYEQFF. The CDR3 DNA reads as TGTGCCAGCACCCCAGCCGTGGGCGGGAGGGTAGATTATGAGCAGTTCTTC. Full variable domain (remainder filled in from reference TRBV9 and TRBJ2-1): DSGVTQTPKHLITATGQRVTLRCSPRSGDLSVYWYQQSLDQGLQFLIQYYNGEERAKGNILERFSAQQFPDLHSELNLSSLELGDSALYFCASTPAVGGRVDYEQFFGPGTRLTVL.

The CDR3 spells CASSLWTGRGYTF. For the CDR3, the DNA is TGTGCCAGCAGCTTATGGACAGGGAGAGGCTACACCTTC. V usage is TRBV7-2 and J usage is TRBJ1-2; 8 nucleotides match TRBD1. With 2 bases clipped from V and 8 bases from J, the junction kept 4 bases outside the gene matches. CDR1 is SGHTA, CDR2 FQGNSA, per germline. The CDR3 runs to 13 residues.

V and J are TRBV6-6 and TRBJ1-5; D gene ambiguous. The CDR3 is 13 residues long. CDR1 and CDR2 from the germline V gene are MNHNY and SVGAGI (reference sequence). Trimming cost V 4 bases and J 7 bases, with 11 bases left between them. This chain's CDR3 is CASSSQVRQPQHF. CDR3 sequence (DNA): TGTGCCAGCAGTTCCCAGGTTCGGCAGCCCCAGCATTTT.

V gene TRBV7-9 combines with J gene TRBJ2-1; TRBD2 agrees at 8 bases. Trimming took 7 bases from V and 7 from J; bases not matched to a gene: 9. Looked up from germline, CDR1 is SEHNR and CDR2 is FQNEAQ (reference sequence). This CDR3 spans 14 amino acids. CDR3 in amino acids: CASNTGTSTNEQFF. In DNA, the CDR3 is TGTGCCAGCAACACCGGGACTAGTACTAATGAGCAGTTCTTC.

This clone has just one count. The V gene is TRBV15, the J gene TRBJ1-5; 7 bases agree with TRBD1. This CDR3 contains 19 residues. Germline CDR1 reads LNHNV; CDR2 reads YYDKDF (reference sequence). V was pared by 0 bases and J by 1 base, with 12 bases of the junction left unmatched. In DNA, the CDR3 is TGTGCCACCAGCAGAGACGAAAGGGGGCGCTTCCCCAGCAATCAGCCCCAGCATTTT. Protein product: CATSRDERGRFPSNQPQHF.

This chain links TRBV4-2 with TRBJ1-1; D remains ambiguous. V shed 0 bases and J shed 8 bases, with 10 bases lying between them. Germline CDR1 LGHNA, CDR2 YNFKEQ. This CDR3 contains 13 residues. The CDR3 DNA sequence: TGTGCCAGCAGCCAAGATCGGTGGAGGGAAGCTTTCTTT. Its translation: CASSQDRWREAFF.

A note on this clone: The CDR3 end shows no conserved phenylalanine or tryptophan, and so a read error is likely. This chain links TRBV5-1 with TRBJ1-1; the match to TRBD1 covers 8 bases. Looked up from germline, CDR1 is SGHRS and CDR2 is YFSETQ. CDR3 size: 15 residues. J gave up 1 base and V 3 bases, and 5 bases lay outside the gene matches. The CDR3 here is CASSWSGQGNTEAFL. The CDR3 DNA reads TGCGCCAGCAGCTGGAGTGGACAGGGGAACACTGAAGCTTTCCTT.

The CDR3 DNA reads TGCAGCGTTGACCCGGGGACGGATACGCAGTATTTT. This sequence encodes CSVDPGTDTQYF. The chain has TRBV29-1 and TRBJ2-3; D possibly matches TRBD1 or TRBD2 (5 bases each). This CDR3 comprises 12 residues. V lost 3 bases and J 6 bases, leaving 10 bases between the germline ends. Germline V gene data show CDR1 as SQVTM and CDR2 as ANQGSEA.

In this sample, this clone turned up a few times. The chain links TRBV5-1 to TRBJ1-3; D might be TRBD1 (6 bases). Germline V gene sequence: CDR1 SGHRS, CDR2 YFSETQ. Trimming cost V 8 bases and J 4 bases, with 19 bases left between them. The CDR3 is 15 amino acids. CDR3 coding DNA: TGCGCCAGTCAATCGGGGGGCTCAGGAGGAAACACCATATATTTT. Residues: CASQSGGSGGNTIYF. The whole variable domain, remainder taken from reference TRBV5-1 and TRBJ1-3, is KAGVTQTPRYLIKTRGQQVTLSCSPISGHRSVSWYQQTPGQGLQFLFEYFSETQRNKGNFPGRFSGRQFSNSRSEMNVSTLELGDSALYLCASQSGGSGGNTIYFGEGSWLTVV.

This chain joins TRBV5-4 and TRBJ1-6, with 7 bases lining up with TRBD1. The CDR3 is 15 amino acids. Germline CDR1 reads SGHNT; CDR2 reads YYREEE (reference sequence). V trimming: 4 bases; J trimming: 10 bases; junction bases outside the gene matches: 11. CDR3 region: CASSPEGQRGSPLHF. The CDR3 DNA reads TGTGCCAGCAGCCCCGAGGGACAGCGGGGATCACCCCTCCACTTT.

This clone was counted a few times. J is TRBJ1-2 and V is TRBV29-1; D gene ambiguous. CDR1 is SQVTM and CDR2 is ANQGSEA in the germline V gene. The CDR3 runs to 11 residues. The CDR3 nucleotides read TGCATCAATTTGGTTAACTATGGCTACACCTTC. It encodes CINLVNYGYTF. The full variable domain, rest sourced from reference TRBV29-1 and TRBJ1-2, is SAVISQKPSRDICQRGTSLTIQCQVDSQVTMMFWYRQQPGQSLTLIATANQGSEATYESGFVIDKFPISRPNLTFSTLTVSNMSPEDSSIYLCINLVNYGYTFGSGTRLTVV.

The chain employs TRBV5-1 and TRBJ2-5, with no clear D. Germline assignment: CDR1 SGHRS and CDR2 YFSETQ. CDR3 length: 11 amino acids. V lost 3 bases, J lost 9 bases, and 9 bases lay in between. The CDR3 nucleotides are TGCGCCAGCAGCTCCCAAGTCGCCCAGTACTTC. Residues: CASSSQVAQYF.